Below are 20 T cell receptor beta chains sequenced from a single sample in a study of T cells in Graves' hyperthyroidism and ophthalmopathy. Amplified regions were TCR beta CDR3 sequences from RNA transcripts. When the TCR CDR3 underwent first-round RT-PCR, the HTBI primer set was used. TCRdb analysed the multiplex PCR reads with MiXCR anew, one entry per CDR3 protein. The sample has 300,000 to 450,000 distinct CDR3 sequences; around a sixth are singletons. Sequencing input: blood. These receptors were taken from a woman aged 18-29 years with Graves' hyperthyroidism that later progressed to Graves' ophthalmopathy.

This clonotype has a count of ten or more. This chain joins TRBV20-1 and TRBJ1-4; 8 bases agree with TRBD1. There are 15 residues in the CDR3. V lost 3 bases to trimming and J lost 8 bases; unmatched junction nucleotides: 11. CDR1 is DFQATT and CDR2 is SNEGSKA in the germline V gene (reference sequence). CDR3 loop: CSASPDGQGNEKLFF. The CDR3 DNA is TGCAGTGCTAGTCCGGATGGACAGGGAAACGAAAAACTGTTTTTT.

This clonotype was recorded many times. The V call is TRBV7-9, the J call TRBJ2-1; 13 bases match TRBD2. The CDR3 spans 15 residues. Unmatched junction bases numbered 7, after V lost 4 bases and J lost 10 bases. Germline V CDR1 and CDR2: SEHNR, FQNEAQ (reference sequence). The DNA of the CDR3 is TGTGCCAGCAGCTCGGGACTAGCGGGAAGAAAGGAGCAGTTCTTC. This sequence encodes CASSSGLAGRKEQFF.

Ten or more counts support this clonotype. This chain joins TRBV7-2 and TRBJ2-1, with D perhaps TRBD2 (5 bases). V dropped 1 base and J dropped 13 bases, with 11 bases sitting between them. The CDR3 is made up of 12 amino acids. Germline values: CDR1 SGHTA, CDR2 FQGNSA. The CDR3 nucleotides are TGTGCCAGCAGCTTAGACTTAGCGCAACAGTTCTTC. Amino acids: CASSLDLAQQFF.

This clonotype was observed a handful of times. The rearrangement links TRBV18 to TRBJ2-1, with 10 bases identical to TRBD1. Germline CDR1 and CDR2: KGHSH and LQKENI. V shed 3 bases, J shed 11 bases, and the junction held 19 bases outside the gene matches. CDR3 size: 18 residues. CDR3 region: CASSPSLDRGRDSRQQFF. CDR3 nucleotide sequence: TGTGCCAGCTCACCCTCCCTGGACAGGGGGAGGGATTCCCGTCAGCAGTTCTTC.

CDR3 bases: TGTGCCAGCAGCTACGGGACAGGGGGCGACGGTTCGGCCAAAAACATTCAGTACTTC. It specifies CASSYGTGGDGSAKNIQYF. The chain is built from TRBV5-6 and TRBJ2-4; 12 bases align to TRBD1. The CDR3 sequence is 19 residues long. CDR1 is SGHDT, CDR2 YYEEEE, per germline. The V and J ends lost 3 bases and 1 base, in that order; junction bases with no gene match: 11.

In its sample, this clonotype was seen many times. The gene calls are TRBV12-3 or TRBV12-4 and TRBJ1-5; 8 nucleotides line up with TRBD1. Losses at the gene ends were 6 bases for V and 0 bases for J; bases not matched to a gene: 10. The CDR3 runs 17 residues. The CDR3 coding sequence is TGTGCCAGCAGCACTGCCCGGGGACAGGATAGCAATCAGCCCCAGCATTTT. Amino acid sequence: CASSTARGQDSNQPQHF.

In this sample, this clonotype turned up a few times. The V call is TRBV9, the J call TRBJ1-4, with D maybe TRBD1 (5 bases). Trimming took off 0 bases at V and 8 bases at J, with 14 bases between the two ends. Germline assignment: CDR1 SGDLS and CDR2 YYNGEE. This CDR3 comprises 15 residues. In DNA form, the CDR3 reads TGTGCCAGCAGCGTAGAGGCAGGGTTGAACGAAAAACTGTTTTTT. Its protein is CASSVEAGLNEKLFF.

V gene TRBV7-9 combines with J gene TRBJ2-5; the D call may be TRBD1 or TRBD2 (5 bases each). The CDR3 consists of 13 residues. Trimming left V 3 bases short and J 4 bases short, with 9 bases between. The germline CDR1 and CDR2 sequences are SEHNR and FQNEAQ (reference sequence). CDR3 DNA sequence: TGTGCCAGCAGCTTCCCAGGGAGAGAGACCCAGTACTTC. Translation gives CASSFPGRETQYF. Together with reference TRBV7-9 and TRBJ2-5, the CDR3 gives the full variable domain: DTGVSQNPRHKITKRGQNVTFRCDPISEHNRLYWYRQTLGQGPEFLTYFQNEAQLEKSRLLSDRFSAERPKGSFSTLEIQRTEQGDSAMYLCASSFPGRETQYFGPGTRLLVL.

The CDR3 coding sequence is TGTGCCAGCAGGGTTCTGGCAGGGGATTCCTACGAGCAGTACTTC. Protein product: CASRVLAGDSYEQYF. The chain has TRBV2 and TRBJ2-7; the D gene is possibly TRBD1 (6 bases). The CDR3 has 15 residues. Trimming took 6 bases from V and 1 from J, leaving 16 bases between them. Looked up from germline, CDR1 is SNHLY and CDR2 is FYNNEI.

This clonotype appeared a few times. V gene TRBV7-2 combines with J gene TRBJ2-3, with D maybe TRBD1 (5 bases). This CDR3 is built from 17 residues. Germline-derived CDR1 and CDR2 are SGHTA and FQGNSA. The germline V and J ends were trimmed by 5 bases and 0 bases, with 18 bases remaining between them. For the CDR3, the DNA is TGTGCCAGCAGCCGAACCCCTCGAAGACAGAGCACAGATACGCAGTATTTT. Protein product: CASSRTPRRQSTDTQYF.

This clonotype was picked up many times. The rearrangement links TRBV12-3 or TRBV12-4 to TRBJ1-1, with 7 bases fitting TRBD1. V shed 5 bases and J 1 base; nucleotides not matched to a gene: 4. This CDR3 region has 14 residues. The DNA for the CDR3 is TGTGCCAGCAGTACCTGGACAGGGAACACTGAAGCTTTCTTT. Its translation is CASSTWTGNTEAFF.

This clonotype has a handful of counts. J is TRBJ2-7 and V is TRBV6-2 or TRBV6-3; no definite D call. Deletions cut 2 bases from V and 2 bases from J, with 7 bases between. The germline gives CDR1 MNHEY, CDR2 SVGEGT. The CDR3 loop spans 13 amino acids. CDR3 nucleotide sequence: TGTGCCAGCAGTTACCTGGAAACCTACGAGCAGTACTTC. It is translated as CASSYLETYEQYF.

This clonotype appeared a few times. The chain has TRBV27 and TRBJ1-2, with D tentatively TRBD1 (6 bases). With 3 bases removed from V and 4 bases from J, the gap between germline ends came to 12 bases. CDR3 length equals 14 residues. Germline lookup yields CDR1 MNHEY and CDR2 SMNVEV (reference sequence). The CDR3 DNA reads TGTGCCAGCAGTTTGACGGGGGCTCGCTATGGCTACACCTTC. This sequence encodes CASSLTGARYGYTF.

This clonotype was observed a few times. V usage is TRBV12-3 or TRBV12-4 and J usage is TRBJ2-1, with 7 bases lining up with TRBD2. Trimming cost V 8 bases and J 9 bases; bases outside gene matches: 4. CDR3 size: 11 residues. The CDR3 loop reads CASAGEGEQFF. CDR3 in DNA: TGTGCCAGCGCGGGGGAGGGTGAGCAGTTCTTC.

In this sample, this clonotype turned up many times. The chain uses TRBV18 and TRBJ2-3, with TRBD1 matching over 9 bases. J was trimmed by 2 bases and V by 3 bases; bases with no gene match: 6. CDR1 is KGHSH, CDR2 LQKENI, per germline. The CDR3 totals 16 residues. CDR3 sequence: CASSPTGQGSTDTQYF. The CDR3 region has the DNA TGTGCCAGCTCACCTACGGGACAGGGCTCCACAGATACGCAGTATTTT.

This clonotype was detected a few times. This chain connects TRBV12-5 to TRBJ2-5, with 12 bases fitting TRBD2. The J segment lost 6 bases and the V segment lost 6 bases, leaving 14 bases of the junction unmatched. Germline assignment: CDR1 LGHNT and CDR2 FRNRAP. The CDR3 runs 17 residues. This CDR3 reads CASGYPSGLAGNKTQYF. The CDR3 DNA follows: TGTGCTAGTGGCTACCCCTCCGGACTAGCGGGAAACAAGACCCAGTACTTC.

This clonotype showed up many times. The chain carries TRBV28 and TRBJ1-2; D may be TRBD1 (6 bases). Per the germline V gene, CDR1 is MDHEN and CDR2 is SYDVKM. Deletions cut 4 bases from V and 6 bases from J, with 15 bases between. The length of the CDR3 is 14 residues. CDR3 in DNA: TGTGCCAGCAGTTCACCCGGGACAAACAATGGCTACACCTTC. It is translated as CASSSPGTNNGYTF.

This clonotype has only a few counts. The chain couples TRBV28 to TRBJ1-1, with unresolved D. Trimming left V 3 bases short and J 3 bases short, with 5 bases between. Germline values: CDR1 MDHEN, CDR2 SYDVKM. This CDR3 is built from 12 residues. CDR3 DNA: TGTGCCAGCAGTTTCCGGTACACTGAAGCTTTCTTT. Amino acids: CASSFRYTEAFF.

In its sample, this clonotype was seen many times. CDR3 protein: CAWSVWDISTDTQYF. DNA for the CDR3: TGTGCCTGGAGTGTTTGGGACATAAGCACAGATACGCAGTATTTT. J is TRBJ2-3 and V is TRBV30, with a tentative D call TRBD1 (6 bases). The CDR3 has 15 residues. Trimming cost V 0 bases and J 0 bases, with 10 bases left between them. Per germline, CDR1 GTSNPN and CDR2 SVGIG (reference sequence).

V usage is TRBV5-1 and J usage is TRBJ1-4; TRBD1 agrees at 7 bases. The CDR3 has 14 amino acids. The V gene's germline CDR1 is SGHRS and CDR2 YFSETQ. J was trimmed by 5 bases and V by 3 bases; bases with no gene match: 4. The CDR3: CASSWGQNNEKLFF. In nucleotides, the CDR3 is TGCGCCAGCAGCTGGGGACAGAACAATGAAAAACTGTTTTTT.